One and the same sample provided the 20 T cell receptor beta chains below, sequenced in a study of blood T cell repertoires in COVID-19. Sequenced by immunoSEQ multiplex PCR; TCRdb stores in-frame clones only, minus some. The table has more than 120,000 clones, approximately 88% seen once. Material: peripheral blood. The receptors shown here come from a human donor in a cohort sampled during active COVID-19.

This clone was observed a single time. V and J are TRBV7-3 and TRBJ2-1, with 8 bases fitting TRBD2. The trim removed 2 bases at V and 5 bases at J, leaving 5 bases unmatched. The CDR3 is made up of 15 amino acids. Per germline, CDR1 SGHTA and CDR2 FQGTGA. CDR3 bases: TGTGCCAGCAGCTTAGGACTAGCTTCCGACAATGAGCAGTTCTTC. This gives the protein CASSLGLASDNEQFF.

The gene calls are TRBV7-9 and TRBJ2-3, with 9 bases aligning to TRBD2. Germline-derived CDR1 and CDR2 are SEHNR and FQNEAQ (reference sequence). The CDR3 extends over 15 amino acids. V lost 4 bases, J lost 10 bases, and 12 bases stayed unmatched. The CDR3 bases are TGTGCCAGCAGCTCGGAGCGGGGGGATATACAGTCGCAGTATTTT. It translates to CASSSERGDIQSQYF.

This clone was picked up one time. V and J are TRBV7-6 and TRBJ1-5, with 7 bases identical to TRBD1. Germline-derived CDR1 and CDR2 are SGHVS and FNYEAQ. J was trimmed by 7 bases and V by 5 bases; bases with no gene match: 8. This CDR3 comprises 14 residues. CDR3 residues: CASSPRDSDQPQHF. The CDR3 coding sequence is TGTGCCAGCAGCCCAAGGGACAGCGACCAGCCCCAGCATTTT.

The chain carries TRBV5-1 and TRBJ1-2; possibly TRBD1 for D (6 bases). Trimming removed 4 bases at V and 3 bases at J, with 10 bases between. CDR3 size: 13 residues. Germline values: CDR1 SGHRS, CDR2 YFSETQ. The DNA for the CDR3 is TGCGCCAGCAGCCCGCAGGGGTACTATGGCTACACCTTC. Protein sequence: CASSPQGYYGYTF. The full variable domain, its missing parts supplied by reference TRBV5-1 and TRBJ1-2, is KAGVTQTPRYLIKTRGQQVTLSCSPISGHRSVSWYQQTPGQGLQFLFEYFSETQRNKGNFPGRFSGRQFSNSRSEMNVSTLELGDSALYLCASSPQGYYGYTFGSGTRLTVV.

This chain connects TRBV27 to TRBJ2-7; a weak D match, TRBD1 (5 bases). Germline values: CDR1 MNHEY, CDR2 SMNVEV (reference sequence). The V end was cut by 5 bases, the J end by 3 bases, with 20 bases between. The CDR3 is made up of 16 amino acids. As DNA, the CDR3 is TGTGCCAGCAGTCCATCGGTAGGGGCTGAAGACTACGAGCAGTACTTC. The encoded protein is CASSPSVGAEDYEQYF.

The chain recombines TRBV4-1 with TRBJ2-7; D is possibly TRBD1 (6 bases). Per germline, CDR1 MGHRA and CDR2 YSYEKL. The CDR3 totals 15 residues. V dropped 0 bases and J dropped 0 bases, with 9 bases sitting between them. The CDR3 DNA is TGCGCCAGCAGCCAAGATCAGGGGTCCTCCTACGAGCAGTACTTC. It is translated as CASSQDQGSSYEQYF.

The chain uses TRBV10-2 and TRBJ2-7; D is perhaps TRBD1 (6 bases). Trimming stripped 2 bases from V and 3 bases from J, with 11 bases between. The CDR3 length is 14 residues. Germline V gene sequence: CDR1 WSHSY, CDR2 SAAADI. The CDR3 DNA reads TGCGCCAGCAGTGAGCCGGACAGTATCTACGAGCAGTACTTC. Protein: CASSEPDSIYEQYF.

The chain recombines TRBV6-2 or TRBV6-3 with TRBJ2-1; maybe TRBD2 (6 bases). This CDR3 is 14 amino acids long. Trimming cost V 0 bases and J 9 bases, with 12 bases left between them. Germline values: CDR1 MNHEY, CDR2 SVGEGT. The DNA of the CDR3 is TGTGCCAGCAGTTACTCCCTAGCCGGGGGTGAGCAGTTCTTC. It codes for CASSYSLAGGEQFF.

The chain employs TRBV4-2 and TRBJ1-2; D is perhaps TRBD1 (6 bases). The V and J ends lost 0 bases and 5 bases respectively, with 10 bases between them. Germline V CDR1 and CDR2: LGHNA, YNFKEQ. This CDR3 has 14 amino acids. The CDR3 coding sequence is TGTGCCAGCAGCCAAGATCAAGGGACATATGGCTACACCTTC. Encoded protein: CASSQDQGTYGYTF.

The chain has TRBV5-1 and TRBJ2-7, with 7 bases aligning to TRBD1. V was clipped by 6 bases and J by 7 bases; unmatched bases: 19. Per germline, CDR1 SGHRS and CDR2 YFSETQ. This CDR3 region has 16 residues. The CDR3 DNA follows: TGCGCCAGCACCCCTGGGTGGGGACAGCCGCCCCGGGAGCAGTACTTC. Translating gives CASTPGWGQPPREQYF. Full variable domain (remainder filled in from reference TRBV5-1 and TRBJ2-7): KAGVTQTPRYLIKTRGQQVTLSCSPISGHRSVSWYQQTPGQGLQFLFEYFSETQRNKGNFPGRFSGRQFSNSRSEMNVSTLELGDSALYLCASTPGWGQPPREQYFGPGTRLTVT.

The gene calls are TRBV27 and TRBJ1-1, with 7 nucleotides matching TRBD1. After removal of 9 bases from V and 5 bases from J, the junction contained 15 bases not matched to a gene. Germline values: CDR1 MNHEY, CDR2 SMNVEV (reference sequence). The CDR3 has 15 amino acids. CDR3 nucleotide sequence: TGTGCCAGTACCCTAGGATACGGGACAGCGACTGAAGCTTTCTTT. The encoded protein is CASTLGYGTATEAFF.

The chain combines TRBV7-3 with TRBJ1-1, with D possibly matching TRBD1 (5 bases). Germline V gives CDR1 SGHTA, CDR2 FQGTGA. This CDR3 is built from 12 residues. Between the trimmed V and J ends, which lost 6 bases and 1 base, there was a span of 6 bases. The CDR3 reads CASRGPNTEAFF. Here the CDR3 DNA reads TGTGCCAGCAGGGGGCCGAACACTGAAGCTTTCTTT.

The rearrangement joins TRBV7-9 to TRBJ2-1, with D unclear. Trimming shortened V by 1 base and J by 3 bases, and 4 bases separated the two germline ends. The CDR3 has 13 amino acids. Germline V lookup: CDR1 SEHNR, CDR2 FQNEAQ (reference sequence). CDR3: CASSLVNYNEQFF. Here the CDR3 DNA reads TGTGCCAGCAGCTTAGTCAACTACAATGAGCAGTTCTTC.

The chain employs TRBV5-5 and TRBJ1-5; no reliable D call. Germline V gene sequence: CDR1 SGHKS, CDR2 YYEKEE (reference sequence). The germline V and J ends were trimmed by 0 bases and 0 bases, with 7 bases remaining between them. The CDR3 has 15 amino acids. The CDR3 DNA follows: TGTGCCAGCAGCTTGGTGGGCAGTAGCAATCAGCCCCAGCATTTT. Translation: CASSLVGSSNQPQHF.

V and J are TRBV2 and TRBJ1-3, with D hard to call. Per germline, CDR1 SNHLY and CDR2 FYNNEI. Deletions cut 4 bases from V and 0 bases from J, with 4 bases between. The CDR3 extends over 13 amino acids. The CDR3: CASSGSSGNTIYF. In nucleotides, the CDR3 is TGTGCCAGCAGTGGTAGCTCTGGAAACACCATATATTTT.

The genes are TRBV2 and TRBJ2-3; 10 bases are shared with TRBD1. The germline gives CDR1 SNHLY, CDR2 FYNNEI. J was trimmed by 5 bases and V by 8 bases; bases with no gene match: 10. The CDR3 is 15 amino acids. CDR3 amino acids: CASSPPGQGQDTQYF. The CDR3 DNA reads as TGTGCCAGCTCTCCCCCGGGACAGGGGCAAGATACGCAGTATTTT.

The gene calls are TRBV4-1 and TRBJ1-2, with D unresolved. From germline, CDR1 is MGHRA and CDR2 YSYEKL. The CDR3 contains 16 residues. V was trimmed by 0 bases and J by 0 bases, leaving 11 bases between them. The CDR3 DNA reads as TGCGCCAGCAGCCAAGAGGAGGGAGTCCCTAACTATGGCTACACCTTC. Translated, it gives CASSQEEGVPNYGYTF.

The chain joins TRBV6-8 to TRBJ1-4; no firm D call. This CDR3 is 15 amino acids long. From germline, CDR1 is MNHGY and CDR2 SAAAGT. V lost 5 bases and J lost 3, with 13 bases in between. The CDR3 bases are TGTGCCAGCAGTACCCAAAAGGAGCCTAATGAAAAACTGTTTTTT. Translation gives CASSTQKEPNEKLFF.

The rearrangement links TRBV13 to TRBJ2-5; 8 bases map to TRBD2. This CDR3 spans 14 amino acids. The germline gives CDR1 PRHDT, CDR2 FYEKMQ (reference sequence). Trimming cost V 5 bases and J 2 bases; bases outside gene matches: 4. The CDR3 reads CASSRTSRQETQYF. CDR3 nucleotides: TGTGCCAGCAGCCGGACTAGCAGGCAAGAGACCCAGTACTTC.

The chain has TRBV30 and TRBJ2-5; weak D call: TRBD1 (7 bases). CDR1 is GTSNPN, CDR2 SVGIG, per germline (reference sequence). V was cut by 6 bases and J by 5 bases, with 16 bases left in between. This CDR3 contains 13 residues. The CDR3 spells CACSRDSGETQYF. The CDR3 nucleotides read TGTGCCTGTTCCCGGGACAGCGGGGAGACCCAGTACTTC.